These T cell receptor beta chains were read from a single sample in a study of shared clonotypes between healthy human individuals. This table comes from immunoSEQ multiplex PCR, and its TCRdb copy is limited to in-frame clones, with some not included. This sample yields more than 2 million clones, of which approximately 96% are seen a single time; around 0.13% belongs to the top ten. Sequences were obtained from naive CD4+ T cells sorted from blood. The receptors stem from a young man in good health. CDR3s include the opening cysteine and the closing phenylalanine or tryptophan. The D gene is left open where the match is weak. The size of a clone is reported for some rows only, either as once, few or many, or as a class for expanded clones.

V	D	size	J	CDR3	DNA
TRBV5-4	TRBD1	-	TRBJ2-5	CASSLALGRTGQETQYF	TGTGCCAGCAGCTTGGCCTTGGGGCGGACAGGCCAAGAGACCCAGTACTTC
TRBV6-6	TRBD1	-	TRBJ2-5	CASSSWTGQETQYF	TGTGCCAGCAGTTCCTGGACAGGGCAAGAGACCCAGTACTTC
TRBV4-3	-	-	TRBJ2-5	CASSQDVTRGETQYF	TGCGCCAGCAGCCAAGATGTAACCCGGGGGGAGACCCAGTACTTC
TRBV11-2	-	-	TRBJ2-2	CASSLGGGQGNTGELFF	TGTGCCAGCAGCTTAGGAGGTGGGCAGGGGAACACCGGGGAGCTGTTTTTT
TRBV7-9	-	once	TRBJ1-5	CASSLEGGPGQPQHF	TGTGCCAGCAGCTTAGAAGGGGGGCCGGGGCAGCCCCAGCATTTT
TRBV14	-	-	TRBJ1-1	CASSPKRNTEAFF	TGTGCCAGCAGCCCAAAACGGAACACTGAAGCTTTCTTT
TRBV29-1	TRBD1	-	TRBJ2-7	CSARQGAGYEQYF	TGCAGCGCCAGACAGGGGGCCGGCTACGAGCAGTACTTC
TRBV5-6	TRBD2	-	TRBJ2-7	CASGARTSGTSRAYEQYF	TGTGCCTCTGGGGCCCGGACTAGCGGGACCTCAAGGGCTTACGAGCAGTACTTC
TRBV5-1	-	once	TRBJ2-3	CASSATWDTQYF	TGCGCCAGCAGCGCCACTTGGGATACGCAGTATTTT
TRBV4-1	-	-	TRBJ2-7	CASSKDSWAYEQYF	TGCGCCAGCAGCAAGGACAGTTGGGCCTACGAGCAGTACTTC
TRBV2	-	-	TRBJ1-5	CASSELRDQPQHF	TGTGCCAGCAGTGAACTCCGCGATCAGCCCCAGCATTTT
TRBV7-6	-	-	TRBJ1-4	CASSRYVAGPTNEKLFF	TGTGCCAGCAGCCGTTACGTGGCAGGTCCAACTAATGAAAAACTGTTTTTT
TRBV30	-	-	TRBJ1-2	CAWNPRPGWDLRHGYTF	TGTGCCTGGAACCCCCGACCGGGGTGGGACCTGAGACATGGCTACACCTTC
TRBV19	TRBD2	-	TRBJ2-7	CASSILLAGGSSYEQYF	TGTGCCAGTAGTATTCTACTAGCGGGAGGGAGCTCCTACGAGCAGTACTTC
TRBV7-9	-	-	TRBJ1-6	CASSPEGQTSPLHF	TGTGCCAGCAGCCCAGAAGGACAGACATCACCCCTCCACTTT
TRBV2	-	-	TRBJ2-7	CASSRRTVYYEQYF	TGTGCCAGCAGTCGACGGACAGTGTACTACGAGCAGTACTTC
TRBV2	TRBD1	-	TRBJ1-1	CASPGRGTGNIPTEAFF	TGTGCCAGCCCCGGGAGGGGGACAGGGAATATACCGACTGAAGCTTTCTTT
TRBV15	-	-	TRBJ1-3	CATSRQGFGNTIYF	TGTGCCACCAGCAGACAGGGTTTTGGAAACACCATATATTTT
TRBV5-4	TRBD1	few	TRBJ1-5	CASSSGTGGNQPQHF	TGTGCCAGCAGCTCCGGGACAGGGGGCAATCAGCCCCAGCATTTT
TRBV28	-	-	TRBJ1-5	CASSLRQLSNQPQHF	TGTGCCAGCAGTTTAAGACAGCTGAGCAATCAGCCCCAGCATTTT
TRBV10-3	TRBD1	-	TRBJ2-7	CAITGQDSYEQYF	TGTGCCATCACGGGACAGGACTCCTACGAGCAGTACTTC
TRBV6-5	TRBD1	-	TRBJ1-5	CASRSTGKGNQPQHF	TGTGCCAGCAGATCGACAGGGAAAGGCAATCAGCCCCAGCATTTT
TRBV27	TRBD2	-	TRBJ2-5	CASRVAGGETQYF	TGTGCCAGCAGGGTAGCGGGAGGAGAGACCCAGTACTTC
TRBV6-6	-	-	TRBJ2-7	CASSYDALQYF	TGTGCCAGCAGTTACGATGCTCTACAGTACTTC
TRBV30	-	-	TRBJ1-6	CAWSVLQGDSPLHF	TGTGCCTGGAGTGTACTACAGGGTGATTCACCCCTCCACTTT
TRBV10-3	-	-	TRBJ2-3	CAISESIGPDTQYF	TGTGCCATCAGTGAGTCGATCGGCCCAGATACGCAGTATTTT
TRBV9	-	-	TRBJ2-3	CASSWRGEASTDTQYF	TGTGCCAGCAGCTGGCGCGGCGAGGCCAGCACAGATACGCAGTATTTT
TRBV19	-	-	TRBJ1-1	CASSSQMNTEAFF	TGTGCCAGTAGTAGCCAAATGAACACTGAAGCTTTCTTT
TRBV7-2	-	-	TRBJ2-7	CASSSPTATYEQYF	TGTGCCAGCAGCTCCCCAACAGCAACTTACGAGCAGTACTTC
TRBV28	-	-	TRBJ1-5	CASSFLTANNQPQHF	TGTGCCAGCAGTTTCCTGACGGCTAACAATCAGCCCCAGCATTTT
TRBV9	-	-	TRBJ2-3	CASSVRAGLSTDTQYF	TGTGCCAGCAGCGTCCGCGCGGGGCTAAGCACAGATACGCAGTATTTT
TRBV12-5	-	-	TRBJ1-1	CASGLVIRELNTEAFF	TGTGCTAGTGGTTTGGTAATCAGGGAATTAAACACTGAAGCTTTCTTT
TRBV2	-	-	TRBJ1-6	CASSRDTYNSPLHF	TGTGCCAGCAGTCGGGACACTTATAATTCACCCCTCCACTTT
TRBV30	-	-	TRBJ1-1	CAWSSLGISEAFF	TGTGCCTGGAGTTCGTTGGGGATCTCTGAAGCTTTCTTT
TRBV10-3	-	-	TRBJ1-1	CAISPTALPEAFF	TGTGCCATCAGTCCTACGGCACTCCCTGAAGCTTTCTTT
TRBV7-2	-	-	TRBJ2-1	CASSFNTYNEQFF	TGTGCCAGCAGCTTTAACACCTACAATGAGCAGTTCTTC
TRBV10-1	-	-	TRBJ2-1	CASSELYNEQFF	TGCGCCAGCAGTGAACTTTACAATGAGCAGTTCTTC
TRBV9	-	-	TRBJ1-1	CASSVGVGLTEAFF	TGTGCCAGCAGCGTAGGAGTGGGTCTCACTGAAGCTTTCTTT
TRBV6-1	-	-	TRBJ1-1	CASSAFRGSEAFF	TGTGCCAGCAGTGCCTTCAGGGGATCTGAAGCTTTCTTT
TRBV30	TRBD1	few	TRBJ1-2	CAWERKQGAMGYTF	TGTGCCTGGGAAAGAAAACAGGGGGCGATGGGCTACACCTTC
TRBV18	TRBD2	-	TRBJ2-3	CASSPPGGGFTDTQYF	TGTGCCAGCTCACCACCTGGCGGGGGGTTCACAGATACGCAGTATTTT
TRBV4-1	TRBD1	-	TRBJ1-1	CASSQPGTANTEAFF	TGCGCCAGCAGCCAACCGGGGACAGCGAACACTGAAGCTTTCTTT
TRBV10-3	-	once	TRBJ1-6	CATRTDSPLHF	TGTGCCACCAGAACAGATTCACCCCTCCACTTT